Presented here are 13 T cell receptor beta chains from one specimen sequenced in a study of OX40 agonist ivuxolimab in advanced cancers. Libraries were prepared by immunoSEQ multiplex PCR; TCRdb keeps only in-frame clonotypes and omits some of them. The sample includes 25,000 to 30,000 clones, 85% of them seen just once. Sequencing used CD4+ or CD8+ T cells sorted from blood, obtained in a trial of the OX40 agonist ivuxolimab. The receptors stem from an adult with an advanced solid tumor such as melanoma, head and neck, liver or kidney cancer.

A single count supports this clone. This sample also contains other DNA sequences that code for the same CDR3. The chain is built from TRBV28 and TRBJ1-6; D is uncertain. The CDR3 is 17 amino acids. Trimming took 1 base from V and 8 from J, leaving 18 bases between them. Germline values: CDR1 MDHEN, CDR2 SYDVKM. The CDR3 protein is CASSLYGQGRSDSPLHF. DNA for the CDR3: TGTGCCAGCAGTTTATACGGGCAAGGGCGCTCCGATTCACCCCTCCACTTT.

The chain uses TRBV27 and TRBJ1-5, with a weak D call TRBD1 (5 bases). From germline, CDR1 is MNHEY and CDR2 SMNVEV (reference sequence). Trimming took off 5 bases at V and 6 bases at J, with 11 bases between the two ends. This CDR3 has 13 residues. As DNA, the CDR3 is TGTGCCAGCAGTATAGGACACTCTCAGCCCCAGCATTTT. Translation: CASSIGHSQPQHF.

The J gene is TRBJ2-3, the V gene TRBV9, with 11 bases lining up with TRBD2. CDR1 is SGDLS and CDR2 is YYNGEE in the germline V gene. V shed 4 bases, J shed 1 base, and the junction held 8 bases outside the gene matches. There are 17 residues in the CDR3. The CDR3 loop reads CASSPMGLAARTDTQYF. CDR3 bases: TGTGCCAGCAGCCCCATGGGACTAGCGGCGCGCACAGATACGCAGTATTTT.

J is TRBJ2-3 and V is TRBV9; 13 bases map to TRBD2. The germline CDR1 and CDR2 sequences are SGDLS and YYNGEE. The CDR3 has 15 amino acids. Unmatched junction bases numbered 7, after V lost 7 bases and J lost 5 bases. The CDR3, as DNA: TGTGCCAGCGCTACTAGCGGGAGGGCCCTAGATACGCAGTATTTT. Protein sequence: CASATSGRALDTQYF.

The count of this clone is one. The rearrangement uses TRBV14 and TRBJ1-6; tentatively, D is TRBD1 (5 bases). Trimming left V 2 bases short and J 6 bases short, with 11 bases between. CDR3 length: 15 amino acids. The germline V gene encodes CDR1 SGHDN and CDR2 FVKESK. The CDR3 DNA reads as TGTGCCAGCAGCCAATCCCCAGGGTTTAATTCACCCCTCCACTTT. It is translated as CASSQSPGFNSPLHF.

J is TRBJ2-2 and V is TRBV29-1; no firm D call. Trimming left V 1 base short and J 0 bases short, with 0 bases between. CDR3 length equals 12 residues. Germline CDR1 is SQVTM and CDR2 is ANQGSEA. CDR3 sequence (DNA): TGCAGCGTTGAAGCGAACACCGGGGAGCTGTTTTTT. Translating gives CSVEANTGELFF.

This clone has at least ten counts. Sequence at one end of the junction differs from germline and may be a read error. The chain carries TRBV7-3 and TRBJ1-1; TRBD1 is a possible D gene (6 bases). The CDR3 runs to 13 residues. Germline assignment: CDR1 SGHTA and CDR2 FQGTGA. CDR3 coding DNA: TGTGCCAGCAGCTTAAATAGGGACACGGAAGCTTTCTTT. Amino acids: CASSLNRDTEAFF.

Of note for this clone: This sample includes further DNA sequences coding for the same CDR3. The rearrangement uses TRBV10-3 and TRBJ2-7, with D perhaps given as TRBD1 or TRBD2 (6 bases each). In germline, CDR1 is ENHRY, CDR2 SYGVKD. CDR3 length: 14 amino acids. V shed 4 bases and J shed 0 bases, with 10 bases lying between them. The CDR3 sequence is CAISGGGYSYEQYF. DNA of the CDR3: TGTGCCATCAGTGGAGGGGGGTACTCCTACGAGCAGTACTTC.

V usage is TRBV29-1 and J usage is TRBJ2-7; 13 bases line up with TRBD2. This CDR3 spans 15 amino acids. V lost 0 bases and J lost 5; bases outside the gene matches: 4. CDR1 and CDR2 from the germline V gene are SQVTM and ANQGSEA. The chain's CDR3 is CSVEEGLAGAHEQYF. Here the CDR3 DNA reads TGCAGCGTTGAAGAAGGACTAGCGGGAGCCCACGAGCAGTACTTC.

Judged by abundance, this clone is medium-sized. V is TRBV4-1 and J is TRBJ2-7; no clear D gene. The length of the CDR3 is 14 residues. Germline CDR1 reads MGHRA; CDR2 reads YSYEKL. Trimming removed 1 base from V and 3 bases from J, with 10 bases in between. CDR3 amino acids: CASSQAVSFYEQYF. The CDR3 region has the DNA TGCGCCAGCAGCCAAGCTGTCTCCTTCTACGAGCAGTACTTC.

V and J are TRBV5-1 and TRBJ2-7; no firm D call. Trimming removed 0 bases at V and 1 base at J, with 11 bases between. Germline CDR1 is SGHRS and CDR2 is YFSETQ. The CDR3 runs to 15 residues. The CDR3 loop reads CASSLDVGSSYEQYF. The CDR3 DNA reads TGCGCCAGCAGCTTGGATGTAGGCTCTTCCTACGAGCAGTACTTC.

The chain joins TRBV19 to TRBJ2-1; no definite D call. The CDR3 is made up of 15 amino acids. Between the trimmed V and J ends, which lost 4 bases and 0 bases, there was a span of 10 bases. Germline V gene lookup returns CDR1 LNHDA and CDR2 SQIVND (reference sequence). The CDR3: CASSTSISSYNEQFF. The CDR3 DNA reads TGTGCCAGTAGTACTTCGATTAGCTCCTACAATGAGCAGTTCTTC.

By its share, this clone is medium-sized (0.01 to 0.1%). The DNA of the CDR3 is TGCGCCAGCAGCCCCGGGGAGGGCGGGGCTTCCTACGAGCAGTACTTC. The encoded protein is CASSPGEGGASYEQYF. V usage is TRBV4-1 and J usage is TRBJ2-7, with 7 bases aligning to TRBD2. This CDR3 spans 16 amino acids. The germline V gene has CDR1 MGHRA and CDR2 YSYEKL. Losses at the gene ends were 4 bases for V and 1 base for J; bases not matched to a gene: 10.